Following are 27 T cell receptor beta chains from one sample sequenced in a study of blood T cell dynamics during melanoma immunotherapy. Stated time point: week 3, after first cycle of checkpoint inhibitor. The data were produced by immunoSEQ multiplex PCR, yet TCRdb's version contains in-frame clones alone and is incomplete. This table has more than 12,000 clones, about 93% appearing once. The input for sequencing was blood, taken from a patient treated with checkpoint blockade. Every receptor here comes from a human donor with melanoma.

This clone has a handful of counts. The J gene is TRBJ1-2, the V gene TRBV5-1; 9 positions match TRBD1. Germline lookup yields CDR1 SGHRS and CDR2 YFSETQ. This CDR3 comprises 16 residues. With V trimmed by 4 bases and J by 4 bases, 11 bases remained unmatched. CDR3 nucleotides: TGCGCCAGCAGCGATACATCCGGGACAGGGCTCTATGGCTACACCTTC. Translation: CASSDTSGTGLYGYTF.

The chain combines TRBV28 with TRBJ2-5, with a weak D call TRBD2 (6 bases). The germline CDR1 and CDR2 sequences are MDHEN and SYDVKM. There are 15 residues in the CDR3. V lost 3 bases and J 5 bases, leaving 16 bases between the germline ends. In DNA form, the CDR3 reads TGTGCCAGCAGTTTGGGTGGAGGGACGGGGGAGACCCAGTACTTC. It specifies CASSLGGGTGETQYF.

The chain is built from TRBV30 and TRBJ1-2; D is unresolved. This CDR3 is built from 10 residues. Germline-derived CDR1 and CDR2 are GTSNPN and SVGIG (reference sequence). V was clipped by 6 bases and J by 1 base, with 3 bases between them. CDR3 nucleotides: TGTGCCTGCCTTAACTATGGCTACACCTTC. This translates into CACLNYGYTF.

The rearrangement joins TRBV9 to TRBJ1-1, with 10 bases identical to TRBD1. V shed 5 bases and J 4 bases; nucleotides not matched to a gene: 11. CDR1 is SGDLS and CDR2 is YYNGEE in the germline V gene. This CDR3 has 16 amino acids. The CDR3 spells CASSLSGRTGGTEAFF. The CDR3 DNA reads TGTGCCAGCAGTCTTTCCGGAAGGACAGGGGGCACTGAAGCTTTCTTT.

The table lists this clone with a few counts. The chain employs TRBV4-1 and TRBJ1-2, with D maybe TRBD1 (5 bases). The CDR3 sequence is 14 residues long. Trimming took off 0 bases at V and 4 bases at J, with 9 bases between the two ends. CDR1 is MGHRA and CDR2 is YSYEKL in the germline V gene. CDR3 in DNA: TGCGCCAGCAGCCAAGACGGGACCATCTATGGCTACACCTTC. Translation: CASSQDGTIYGYTF.

This chain joins TRBV7-3 and TRBJ2-3; D possibly corresponds to TRBD1 (6 bases). The CDR3 sequence is 15 residues long. Per germline, CDR1 SGHTA and CDR2 FQGTGA. V gave up 0 bases and J gave up 3 bases, with 10 bases separating them. As DNA, the CDR3 is TGTGCCAGCAGCTTAACCGGCAGGGGAACAGATACGCAGTATTTT. It codes for CASSLTGRGTDTQYF. The full variable domain, its missing parts supplied by reference TRBV7-3 and TRBJ2-3, is GAGVSQTPSNKVTEKGKYVELRCDPISGHTALYWYRQSLGQGPEFLIYFQGTGAADDSGLPNDRFFAVRPEGSVSTLKIQRTERGDSAVYLCASSLTGRGTDTQYFGPGTRLTVL.

The chain couples TRBV6-5 to TRBJ1-5; TRBD1 aligns across 7 bases. Germline V lookup: CDR1 MNHEY, CDR2 SVGAGI. The CDR3 spans 15 residues. V was clipped by 0 bases and J by 1 base; unmatched bases: 0. The CDR3 nucleotides read TGTGCCAGCAGTTACTCGGGACAGAGCAATCAGCCCCAGCATTTT. Its translation is CASSYSGQSNQPQHF.

In its sample, this clone was seen once. The chain carries TRBV6-6 and TRBJ2-7, with a weak D call TRBD2 (5 bases). This CDR3 has 15 residues. V lost 2 bases to trimming and J lost 3 bases, with 14 bases between them. Germline V CDR1 and CDR2: MNHNY, SVGAGI (reference sequence). The CDR3 bases are TGTGCCAGCAGTTACCCCGGACTGGGAATCTACGAGCAGTACTTC. Amino acid sequence: CASSYPGLGIYEQYF.

This sequence joins TRBV5-4 and TRBJ1-3; D is ambiguous. CDR1 SGHNT and CDR2 YYREEE come from the germline V gene (reference sequence). Trimming pared 3 bases from V and 4 bases from J, leaving 2 bases between. The length of the CDR3 is 11 residues. The CDR3 bases are TGTGCCAGCAGCTCAGGAAACACCATATATTTT. It specifies CASSSGNTIYF.

This chain uses TRBV12-5 with TRBJ2-3, with 7 bases fitting TRBD1. CDR3 length: 15 amino acids. Germline CDR1 reads LGHNT; CDR2 reads FRNRAP. J was trimmed by 2 bases and V by 6 bases; bases with no gene match: 8. The CDR3 bases are TGTGCTAGTGGACAGGGGACAGAAATCACAGATACGCAGTATTTT. Residues: CASGQGTEITDTQYF.

The chain joins TRBV5-6 to TRBJ2-5; TRBD2 matches 7 bases. Germline CDR1 and CDR2: SGHDT and YYEEEE. CDR3 length: 16 amino acids. The ends lost 4 bases at V and 0 bases at J; junction bases unmatched: 9. CDR3 region: CASSHTGTKYQETQYF. The CDR3 nucleotides read TGTGCCAGCAGCCACACCGGGACTAAGTACCAAGAGACCCAGTACTTC.

The chain carries TRBV28 and TRBJ1-6; TRBD1 might be the D (6 bases). The CDR3 contains 16 residues. Germline CDR1 is MDHEN and CDR2 is SYDVKM. Between the trimmed V and J ends, which lost 6 bases and 9 bases, there was a span of 21 bases. This chain's CDR3 is CASRPGHGLIGSPLHF. The CDR3 DNA sequence: TGTGCCAGCAGGCCGGGACACGGCCTTATCGGTTCACCCCTCCACTTT.

This chain uses TRBV27 with TRBJ2-2, with TRBD2 matching over 7 bases. Germline V CDR1 and CDR2: MNHEY, SMNVEV (reference sequence). With V trimmed by 1 base and J by 10 bases, 9 bases remained unmatched. The CDR3 has 15 residues. The CDR3: CASSLWSGGSEELFF. The CDR3 nucleotides are TGTGCCAGCAGTTTATGGTCAGGCGGGAGTGAGGAGCTGTTTTTT.

The genes are TRBV6-6 and TRBJ2-5; 8 bases map to TRBD1. Germline-derived CDR1 and CDR2 are MNHNY and SVGAGI (reference sequence). This CDR3 is built from 13 residues. With V trimmed by 6 bases and J by 4 bases, 4 bases remained unmatched. CDR3 protein: CASSDRGGETQYF. CDR3 DNA: TGTGCCAGCAGCGACAGGGGTGGAGAGACCCAGTACTTC.

This chain joins TRBV6-5 and TRBJ1-2, with D possibly matching TRBD1 (5 bases). Germline V gene data show CDR1 as MNHEY and CDR2 as SVGAGI. Between the trimmed V and J ends, which lost 4 bases and 6 bases, there was a span of 18 bases. The CDR3 is 15 amino acids. The CDR3 here is CASSSPGRGSNGYTF. The CDR3, as DNA: TGTGCCAGCAGTTCCCCGGGGAGGGGCAGTAATGGCTACACCTTC.

This chain uses TRBV30 with TRBJ1-1; 9 nucleotides line up with TRBD1. CDR3 length equals 13 residues. The germline gives CDR1 GTSNPN, CDR2 SVGIG (reference sequence). Losses at the gene ends were 8 bases for V and 5 bases for J; bases not matched to a gene: 9. CDR3 residues: CAGHRGPWTEAFF. CDR3 in DNA: TGTGCCGGGCACAGGGGGCCTTGGACTGAAGCTTTCTTT.

The chain has TRBV28 and TRBJ1-1, with TRBD1 matching over 7 bases. V shed 7 bases and J 3 bases; nucleotides not matched to a gene: 8. Germline V gene sequence: CDR1 MDHEN, CDR2 SYDVKM. The CDR3 covers 14 residues. This chain's CDR3 is CASTPTGEDTEAFF. For the CDR3, the DNA is TGTGCCAGCACCCCCACAGGGGAGGACACTGAAGCTTTCTTT.

There are a few counts of this clone. The rearrangement links TRBV6-5 to TRBJ1-3, with a tentative D call TRBD1 (5 bases). V lost 0 bases and J lost 0, with 6 bases in between. There are 15 residues in the CDR3. Germline assignment: CDR1 MNHEY and CDR2 SVGAGI. This chain's CDR3 is CASSYSGPSGNTIYF. The CDR3 DNA sequence: TGTGCCAGCAGTTACTCGGGGCCCTCTGGAAACACCATATATTTT.

V is TRBV5-4 and J is TRBJ1-2; a possible D gene is TRBD1 (6 bases). Germline-derived CDR1 and CDR2 are SGHNT and YYREEE (reference sequence). The CDR3 is 13 amino acids. The V end was cut by 2 bases, the J end by 8 bases, with 13 bases between. The CDR3 bases are TGTGCCAGCAGCTTAGACAGGAATCGCGGCTACACCTTC. Its translation: CASSLDRNRGYTF.

This clone was detected once. The rearrangement links TRBV5-1 to TRBJ2-5; possibly TRBD1 or TRBD2 for D (5 bases each). The CDR3 has 16 residues. Trimming took 0 bases from V and 4 from J, leaving 16 bases between them. CDR1 and CDR2 from the germline V gene are SGHRS and YFSETQ. CDR3 in DNA: TGCGCCAGCAGCTTGGAGGTTCGGGACGGTCGAGAGACCCAGTACTTC. Encoded protein: CASSLEVRDGRETQYF. The whole variable domain, filled in from reference TRBV5-1 and TRBJ2-5, reads KAGVTQTPRYLIKTRGQQVTLSCSPISGHRSVSWYQQTPGQGLQFLFEYFSETQRNKGNFPGRFSGRQFSNSRSEMNVSTLELGDSALYLCASSLEVRDGRETQYFGPGTRLLVL.

The rearrangement joins TRBV5-4 to TRBJ2-7; TRBD2 aligns across 11 bases. The CDR3 totals 15 residues. CDR1 is SGHNT, CDR2 YYREEE, per germline (reference sequence). With V trimmed by 0 bases and J by 4 bases, 3 bases remained unmatched. CDR3: CASSLASGGFYEQYF. DNA of the CDR3: TGTGCCAGCAGCTTGGCTAGCGGGGGGTTTTACGAGCAGTACTTC.

The chain has TRBV2 and TRBJ2-7; D possibly corresponds to TRBD2 (5 bases). Germline assignment: CDR1 SNHLY and CDR2 FYNNEI. This CDR3 has 15 residues. With 0 bases removed from V and 7 bases from J, the gap between germline ends came to 16 bases. The CDR3 DNA reads as TGTGCCAGCAGTGAAGCGCGTAGGGAGACGGGGGAGCAGTACTTC. This translates into CASSEARRETGEQYF.

The chain uses TRBV11-1 and TRBJ1-5; D is ambiguous. The CDR3 has 13 residues. Trimming removed 2 bases from V and 2 bases from J, with 4 bases in between. Germline V CDR1 and CDR2: SGHAT, FQDESV (reference sequence). The CDR3 DNA follows: TGTGCCAGCAGCTTACACCGCAATCAGCCCCAGCATTTT. The encoded protein is CASSLHRNQPQHF.

This clone was counted only a few times. V and J are TRBV6-1 and TRBJ1-6; TRBD1 agrees at 10 bases. There are 14 residues in the CDR3. The germline gives CDR1 MNHNS, CDR2 SASEGT. J lost 8 bases, V lost 3 bases, and 1 base had no gene match. The CDR3: CASSEGQGYSPLHF. In DNA form, the CDR3 reads TGTGCCAGCAGTGAGGGACAGGGGTATTCACCCCTCCACTTT.

Only a few counts were recorded for this clone. The chain combines TRBV11-1 with TRBJ2-1, with unresolved D. Looked up from germline, CDR1 is SGHAT and CDR2 is FQDESV (reference sequence). Trimming left V 2 bases short and J 4 bases short, with 9 bases between. The CDR3 contains 14 residues. Here the CDR3 reads CASSLNAYYNEQFF. In DNA form, the CDR3 reads TGTGCCAGCAGCTTAAACGCTTATTACAATGAGCAGTTCTTC.

Only one count was recorded for this clone. The rearrangement joins TRBV5-4 to TRBJ2-1; D perhaps matches TRBD1 (6 bases). V lost 0 bases to trimming and J lost 1 base, with 11 bases between them. The CDR3 has 16 amino acids. From germline, CDR1 is SGHNT and CDR2 YYREEE (reference sequence). CDR3 sequence reads: CASSLGGQGSYNEQFF. The DNA for the CDR3 is TGTGCCAGCAGCTTGGGAGGTCAGGGGTCCTACAATGAGCAGTTCTTC.

The chain combines TRBV5-4 with TRBJ2-1; 7 nucleotides align to TRBD2. The CDR3 has 15 residues. With 0 bases clipped from V and 6 bases from J, the junction kept 6 bases outside the gene matches. Germline V lookup: CDR1 SGHNT, CDR2 YYREEE (reference sequence). This CDR3 is CASSLGLAVRNEQFF. DNA of the CDR3: TGTGCCAGCAGCTTGGGACTAGCAGTGCGCAATGAGCAGTTCTTC.